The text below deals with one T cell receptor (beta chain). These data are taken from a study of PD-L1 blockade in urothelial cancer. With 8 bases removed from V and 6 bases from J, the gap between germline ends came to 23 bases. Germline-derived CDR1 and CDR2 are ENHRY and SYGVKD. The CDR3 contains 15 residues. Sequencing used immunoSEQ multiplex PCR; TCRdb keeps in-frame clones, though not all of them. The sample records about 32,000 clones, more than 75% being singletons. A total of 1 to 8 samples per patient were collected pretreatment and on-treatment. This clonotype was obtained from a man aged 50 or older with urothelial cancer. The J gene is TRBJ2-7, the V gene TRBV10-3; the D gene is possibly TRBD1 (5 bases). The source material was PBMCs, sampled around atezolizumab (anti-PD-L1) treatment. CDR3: CAIGKVGQGNGEQYF. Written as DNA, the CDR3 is TGTGCCATCGGGAAGGTAGGGCAGGGAAACGGCGAGCAGTACTTC.